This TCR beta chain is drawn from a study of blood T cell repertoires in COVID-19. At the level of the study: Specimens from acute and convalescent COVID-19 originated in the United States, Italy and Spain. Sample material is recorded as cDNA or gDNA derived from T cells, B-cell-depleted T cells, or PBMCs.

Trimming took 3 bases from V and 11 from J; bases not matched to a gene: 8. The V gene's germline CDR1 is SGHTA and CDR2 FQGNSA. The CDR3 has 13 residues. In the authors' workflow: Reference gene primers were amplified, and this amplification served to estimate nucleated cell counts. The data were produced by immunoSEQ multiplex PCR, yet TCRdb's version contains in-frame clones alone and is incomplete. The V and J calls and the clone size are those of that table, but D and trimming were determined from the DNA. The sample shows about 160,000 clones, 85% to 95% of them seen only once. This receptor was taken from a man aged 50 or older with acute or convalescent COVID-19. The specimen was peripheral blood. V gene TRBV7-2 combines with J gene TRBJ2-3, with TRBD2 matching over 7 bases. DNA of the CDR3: TGTGCCAGCAGCTTTAGCCCACTAGCGCAGCAGTATTTT. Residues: CASSFSPLAQQYF.